A single sample gave rise to the 4 T cell receptor beta chains below, sequenced in a study of sequential checkpoint blockade in melanoma. Treatment denoted: randomized to nivolumab then ipilimumab (arm A) or the reverse (arm B). Using immunoSEQ multiplex PCR, the repertoire was profiled, and TCRdb retains in-frame clones only, with some absent. The data show just under 20,000 clones, with 75% to 85% seen just once and 30% to 45% held by the top ten. Source: CD8+ T cells sorted from blood (inferred from file names), taken from a patient given nivolumab and ipilimumab in sequence. These receptors were obtained from a human donor with melanoma.

A single count supports this clone. The rearrangement links TRBV5-5 to TRBJ2-7, with 12 bases that match TRBD1. Germline CDR1 and CDR2: SGHKS and YYEKEE (reference sequence). This CDR3 comprises 13 residues. With V trimmed by 3 bases and J by 5 bases, 0 bases remained unmatched. As DNA, the CDR3 is TGTGCCAGCAGCTGGGACAGGGGGCACGAGCAGTACTTC. It codes for CASSWDRGHEQYF.

The chain is built from TRBV11-2 and TRBJ1-3, with D unclear. The V end was cut by 5 bases, the J end by 0 bases, with 11 bases between. Germline CDR1 reads SGHAT; CDR2 reads FQNNGV. The CDR3 spans 15 residues. CDR3 nucleotide sequence: TGTGCCAGCAGCCCGGGGAGTCACTCTGGAAACACCATATATTTT. Protein sequence: CASSPGSHSGNTIYF.

This chain connects TRBV7-6 to TRBJ2-7; 9 nucleotides line up with TRBD1. The CDR3 spans 14 residues. Losses at the gene ends were 4 bases for V and 3 bases for J; bases not matched to a gene: 4. The germline CDR1 and CDR2 sequences are SGHVS and FNYEAQ. The CDR3 coding sequence is TGTGCCAGCAGCTCCCGGGACAGGGACTACGAGCAGTACTTC. Its protein product is CASSSRDRDYEQYF.

This clone was seen only a few times. The CDR3 DNA reads TGTGCCAGCAGGGGTTTAGCGGAGCAGTACTTC. Translation gives CASRGLAEQYF. The chain recombines TRBV28 with TRBJ2-7; D possibly corresponds to TRBD2 (5 bases). Germline lookup yields CDR1 MDHEN and CDR2 SYDVKM. The ends were cut back, 6 bases at V and 7 bases at J, with 10 bases in the middle. This CDR3 is built from 11 residues.